Listed here are 21 T cell receptor beta chains from one sample, sequenced in a study of blood T cells in healthy people across ages. The second PCR ran about 6 to 12 cycles with a sample-barcoded 5' primer and J-beta primers. One entry per CDR3 protein results from TCRdb running MiXCR on the 5' RACE reads. There are 780,000 or so distinct CDR3 sequences in the sample; roughly 50% occur only once, and roughly 40% lies in the top ten. Source material: blood. Receptors originate from a man aged 80 or over in good health.

In regard to this clonotype: An end of the junction does not agree with germline; a read error may underlie this. The chain links TRBV24-1 to TRBJ2-7, with 11 bases lining up with TRBD1. Germline V gene sequence: CDR1 KGHDR, CDR2 SFDVKD. This CDR3 has 15 amino acids. The CDR3 sequence: CATSDRGQGAYEQYF. In DNA, the CDR3 is TGTGCCACCAGTGATCGTGGACAGGGGGCCTATGAGCAGTACTTC.

This rearrangement joins TRBV20-1 to TRBJ2-5; 9 nucleotides align to TRBD1. The CDR3 is 15 amino acids. The germline CDR1 and CDR2 sequences are DFQATT and SNEGSKA (reference sequence). J gave up 7 bases and V 1 base, and 10 bases lay outside the gene matches. CDR3 DNA: TGCAGTGCTAGAGGCCGGGACAGGGATCTATGGACCCAGTACTTC. This encodes CSARGRDRDLWTQYF.

The chain employs TRBV18 and TRBJ1-4; D ambiguous. The CDR3 consists of 14 residues. The V gene's germline CDR1 is KGHSH and CDR2 LQKENI. Trimming took off 0 bases at V and 8 bases at J, with 10 bases between the two ends. Here the CDR3 DNA reads TGTGCCAGCTCACCACCGGAGCTTCGGGAAAAACTGTTTTTT. It specifies CASSPPELREKLFF.

This clonotype was seen only once. J is TRBJ2-4 and V is TRBV3-1; 8 bases are shared with TRBD1. The CDR3 runs 16 residues. V shed 4 bases and J 2 bases; nucleotides not matched to a gene: 7. Germline V gene data show CDR1 as LGHDT and CDR2 as YNNKEL (reference sequence). The CDR3 loop is CASSPADRVTKNIQYF. The CDR3 DNA follows: TGTGCCAGCAGCCCCGCGGACAGGGTAACCAAAAACATTCAGTACTTC. The complete variable domain, with remaining parts taken from reference TRBV3-1 and TRBJ2-4, reads DTAVSQTPKYLVTQMGNDKSIKCEQNLGHDTMYWYKQDSKKFLKIMFSYNNKELIINETVPNRFSPKSPDKAHLNLHINSLELGDSAVYFCASSPADRVTKNIQYFGAGTRLSVL.

V gene TRBV24-1 combines with J gene TRBJ2-5; the D gene could be TRBD1 or TRBD2 (5 bases each). V was pared by 2 bases and J by 2 bases, with 11 bases between. This CDR3 has 15 amino acids. CDR1 is KGHDR and CDR2 is SFDVKD in the germline V gene. The CDR3 nucleotides read TGTGCCACCAGTGATTCGGGACCCCGGCAAGAGACCCAGTACTTC. This sequence encodes CATSDSGPRQETQYF.

This clonotype has just a few counts. The chain employs TRBV6-6 and TRBJ1-5; D not certain. V was clipped by 5 bases and J by 4 bases, with 9 bases between them. There are 13 residues in the CDR3. The V gene's germline CDR1 is MNHNY and CDR2 SVGAGI (reference sequence). The CDR3 bases are TGTGCCAGCAGTCGAGGAGGGAATCAGCCCCAGCATTTT. This sequence encodes CASSRGGNQPQHF.

Only a few counts were recorded for this clonotype. The rearrangement uses TRBV29-1 and TRBJ2-7; no clear D gene. CDR1 is SQVTM, CDR2 ANQGSEA, per germline. This CDR3 comprises 12 residues. Trimming took 4 bases from V and 0 from J, leaving 7 bases between them. The CDR3 region is CSVAGLSYEQYF. The DNA of the CDR3 is TGCAGCGTTGCCGGGCTCTCCTACGAGCAGTACTTC.

This clonotype was counted only a few times. This chain joins TRBV10-3 and TRBJ2-5; no definite D call. The end of the DNA is better explained by TRBJ2-7, so the J call may be wrong. The CDR3 runs to 12 residues. Germline lookup yields CDR1 ENHRY and CDR2 SYGVKD. The CDR3 loop reads CAISESIFEQYF. CDR3 nucleotide sequence: TGTGCCATCAGTGAGTCGATATTCGAGCAGTACTTC.

The V gene is TRBV29-1, the J gene TRBJ2-7, with 8 bases lining up with TRBD1. After removal of 6 bases from V and 7 bases from J, the junction contained 14 bases not matched to a gene. The CDR3 runs to 14 residues. The V gene's germline CDR1 is SQVTM and CDR2 ANQGSEA. In DNA, the CDR3 is TGCAGCGTCCCCGGACAGGGATACTACAATGAGCAGTACTTC. The encoded protein is CSVPGQGYYNEQYF.

This clonotype was counted between two and nine times. The V gene is TRBV6-1, the J gene TRBJ2-7; 7 positions agree with TRBD2. The end of the DNA aligns better with TRBJ2-5, so the J call may be wrong. The CDR3 sequence is 15 residues long. Germline V lookup: CDR1 MNHNS, CDR2 SASEGT. In DNA, the CDR3 is TGTGCCAGCAGTGAGGTGCTAGCGGATATGGAGACCCAGTACTTC. Protein sequence: CASSEVLADMETQYF.

This clonotype came up a few times. The V and J genes are TRBV29-1 and TRBJ1-1, with 11 bases lining up with TRBD1. The CDR3 covers 13 residues. Trimming cost V 7 bases and J 5 bases; bases outside gene matches: 6. Germline-derived CDR1 and CDR2 are SQVTM and ANQGSEA. The CDR3 reads CSGGDRGWTEAFF. As DNA, the CDR3 is TGCAGCGGGGGGGACAGGGGGTGGACTGAAGCTTTCTTT.

This chain links TRBV9 with TRBJ2-1; D uncertain. Trimming took off 3 bases at V and 6 bases at J, with 10 bases between the two ends. The germline gives CDR1 SGDLS, CDR2 YYNGEE. This CDR3 has 13 amino acids. The CDR3 sequence is CASSGEGINEQFF. CDR3 bases: TGTGCCAGCAGCGGAGAAGGAATCAATGAGCAGTTCTTC.

This rearrangement joins TRBV2 to TRBJ2-7, with D uncertain. The ends were cut back, 3 bases at V and 7 bases at J, with 16 bases in the middle. Germline assignment: CDR1 SNHLY and CDR2 FYNNEI. This CDR3 region has 14 residues. The CDR3 DNA reads TGTGCCAGCAGTGACCGTCAGTCCTACAATGAGCAGTACTTC. This gives the protein CASSDRQSYNEQYF.

V usage is TRBV3-1 and J usage is TRBJ2-1; TRBD2 matches 7 bases. Germline V gene sequence: CDR1 LGHDT, CDR2 YNNKEL (reference sequence). The CDR3 has 15 amino acids. J was trimmed by 4 bases and V by 4 bases; bases with no gene match: 7. The chain's CDR3 is CASSRAGTTYNEQFF. The CDR3 DNA follows: TGTGCCAGCAGCCGCGCCGGGACTACTTACAATGAGCAGTTCTTC.

This chain joins TRBV5-1 and TRBJ2-2, with D perhaps matching TRBD2 (5 bases). Between the trimmed V and J ends, which lost 3 bases and 0 bases, there was a span of 6 bases. This CDR3 is 14 amino acids long. Germline V gene sequence: CDR1 SGHRS, CDR2 YFSETQ. The CDR3 nucleotides are TGCGCCAGCAGCTGGACTTCGAACACCGGGGAGCTGTTTTTT. It codes for CASSWTSNTGELFF.

The chain links TRBV20-1 to TRBJ2-2; D not certain. The CDR3 spans 14 residues. V was trimmed by 3 bases and J by 0 bases, leaving 8 bases between them. The germline gives CDR1 DFQATT, CDR2 SNEGSKA (reference sequence). The CDR3 sequence is CSASRHSNTGELFF. DNA for the CDR3: TGCAGTGCTAGTCGGCATTCGAACACCGGGGAGCTGTTTTTT.

The rearrangement joins TRBV28 to TRBJ2-7, with 10 bases identical to TRBD2. The CDR3 length is 13 residues. Trimming removed 8 bases from V and 6 bases from J; junction bases left unmatched: 7. Per germline, CDR1 MDHEN and CDR2 SYDVKM. The CDR3 DNA follows: TGTGCCAGCGCTAGCGGGAGACTTGGCGAGCAGTACTTC. Encoded protein: CASASGRLGEQYF.

V usage is TRBV2 and J usage is TRBJ2-2; no definite D call. The CDR3 is 14 residues long. Germline CDR1 reads SNHLY; CDR2 reads FYNNEI. V was pared by 3 bases and J by 6 bases, with 11 bases between. This chain's CDR3 is CASSDRTMPGELFF. The CDR3 DNA sequence: TGTGCCAGCAGTGACAGGACGATGCCCGGGGAGCTGTTTTTT. Supplemented by reference TRBV2 and TRBJ2-2, the full variable domain reads EPEVTQTPSHQVTQMGQEVILRCVPISNHLYFYWYRQILGQKVEFLVSFYNNEISEKSEIFDDQFSVERPDGSNFTLKIRSTKLEDSAMYFCASSDRTMPGELFFGEGSRLTVL.

This clonotype appeared once. J is TRBJ1-1 and V is TRBV4-2; D unresolved. Germline loops: CDR1 LGHNA, CDR2 YNFKEQ. This CDR3 is 15 amino acids long. Between the trimmed V and J ends, which lost 0 bases and 4 bases, there was a span of 12 bases. CDR3 sequence reads: CASSQDGRVGTEAFF. In nucleotides, the CDR3 is TGTGCCAGCAGCCAAGACGGGAGAGTTGGCACTGAAGCTTTCTTT.

This chain uses TRBV6-1 with TRBJ2-7; TRBD2 is a possible D gene (5 bases). The CDR3 has 14 residues. Trimming stripped 1 base from V and 6 bases from J, with 13 bases between. CDR1 MNHNS and CDR2 SASEGT come from the germline V gene. DNA for the CDR3: TGTGCCAGCAGTGAAGGATACGCCGCGGGCGAGCAGTACTTC. It translates to CASSEGYAAGEQYF.

This clonotype came up a few times. The chain links TRBV25-1 to TRBJ2-7; TRBD1 aligns across 7 bases. Germline CDR1 reads MGHDK; CDR2 reads SYGVNS. CDR3 length equals 13 residues. Trimming cost V 3 bases and J 7 bases; bases outside gene matches: 6. The CDR3 loop reads CASSDKTGKEQYF. The DNA of the CDR3 is TGTGCCAGCAGTGATAAGACAGGGAAGGAGCAGTACTTC.